This TCR beta chain comes out of a study of T-cell memory formation after mild COVID-19. The wider study: TCR clusters showed largely donor specificity.

Study-wide findings and caveats: Clones that contracted from day 15 to 85 were balanced CD4/CD8, while later expanders leaned CD4+.

CDR3 length: 14 amino acids. Looked up from germline, CDR1 is LNHNV and CDR2 is YYDKDF (reference sequence). V gave up 0 bases and J gave up 8 bases, with 11 bases separating them. This clonotype was counted a few times. As yet, its antigen is unknown. TCRdb ran MiXCR on the 5' RACE reads and lists one entry per CDR3 protein. The sample shows tens of thousands of distinct CDR3 sequences, around a quarter of them seen only once. The receptor was derived from a man between 18 and 35 years old who had mild COVID-19 (a few samples of this study predate the infection). Cell type and time point are not known. The rearrangement joins TRBV15 to TRBJ2-1; D is perhaps TRBD1 (6 bases). The sample comprised PBMCs or a T cell subset sorted from them (not recorded which). The CDR3 is CATSRDAQGYEQFF. The CDR3 DNA reads TGTGCCACCAGCAGAGATGCACAGGGCTATGAGCAGTTCTTC.